Following are 10 T cell receptor beta chains from one sample sequenced in a study of cytomegalovirus exposure and HLA in healthy donors. This PCR relied on a set of 60 Vbeta primers and 13 Jbeta primers. Only in-frame clones appear in the TCRdb table, and some are missing; sequencing was by immunoSEQ multiplex PCR. This table has some 98,000 clones, approximately 78% appearing once. The material sequenced was PBMCs. The receptors come from a man aged 40-55 years in good health and CMV-seronegative.

This chain links TRBV2 with TRBJ2-7; D perhaps matches TRBD1 (6 bases). There are 13 residues in the CDR3. The V end lost 7 bases, the J end lost 0 bases, and 10 bases lay between the germline ends. CDR1 is SNHLY and CDR2 is FYNNEI in the germline V gene. This chain's CDR3 is CASTRTASYEQYF. CDR3 nucleotides: TGTGCCAGCACGAGGACAGCCTCCTACGAGCAGTACTTC.

V and J are TRBV29-1 and TRBJ1-4, with TRBD1 identical over 10 bases. The V gene end was trimmed by 6 bases and the J gene end by 7 bases; junction bases not matched to a gene: 5. The length of the CDR3 is 13 residues. CDR1 is SQVTM and CDR2 is ANQGSEA in the germline V gene. The CDR3 loop is CSVRQGAVEKLFF. As DNA, the CDR3 is TGCAGCGTAAGACAGGGGGCGGTTGAAAAACTGTTTTTT. Supplemented by reference TRBV29-1 and TRBJ1-4, the full variable domain reads SAVISQKPSRDICQRGTSLTIQCQVDSQVTMMFWYRQQPGQSLTLIATANQGSEATYESGFVIDKFPISRPNLTFSTLTVSNMSPEDSSIYLCSVRQGAVEKLFFGSGTQLSVL.

In this sample, this clone turned up once. The chain employs TRBV5-1 and TRBJ1-2, with D maybe TRBD1 (5 bases). CDR3 length: 15 residues. CDR1 is SGHRS, CDR2 YFSETQ, per germline. With 1 base removed from V and 0 bases from J, the gap between germline ends came to 10 bases. The CDR3 nucleotides are TGCGCCAGCAGCTTGCAGCCAGGGACTAACTATGGCTACACCTTC. Residues: CASSLQPGTNYGYTF. The whole variable domain, remainder taken from reference TRBV5-1 and TRBJ1-2, is KAGVTQTPRYLIKTRGQQVTLSCSPISGHRSVSWYQQTPGQGLQFLFEYFSETQRNKGNFPGRFSGRQFSNSRSEMNVSTLELGDSALYLCASSLQPGTNYGYTFGSGTRLTVV.

V gene TRBV5-1 combines with J gene TRBJ1-4; 9 nucleotides match TRBD1. V gave up 4 bases and J gave up 5 bases; unmatched junction bases: 15. The CDR3 loop spans 18 amino acids. In germline, CDR1 is SGHRS, CDR2 YFSETQ. CDR3 amino acids: CASSLSIYSGTGNEKLFF. Written as DNA, the CDR3 is TGCGCCAGCAGCCTTTCGATATACTCCGGGACAGGGAATGAAAAACTGTTTTTT.

The rearrangement links TRBV2 to TRBJ1-5; possible D gene TRBD1, 6 bases. CDR1 SNHLY and CDR2 FYNNEI come from the germline V gene. The V and J ends lost 2 bases and 5 bases respectively, with 22 bases between them. The CDR3 consists of 18 residues. Written as DNA, the CDR3 is TGTGCCAGCAGTGAATTTTCCGGGGCAGGGACATTTGATCAGCCCCAGCATTTT. Protein sequence: CASSEFSGAGTFDQPQHF.

This clone was seen a few times. V is TRBV11-2 and J is TRBJ1-5; D not resolved. This CDR3 region has 16 residues. Germline CDR1 reads SGHAT; CDR2 reads FQNNGV. V lost 1 base to trimming and J lost 6 bases, with 16 bases between them. CDR3 in amino acids: CASSLAVSTRVQPQHF. CDR3 DNA: TGTGCCAGCAGCTTAGCGGTGTCGACCCGGGTTCAGCCCCAGCATTTT.

V and J are TRBV9 and TRBJ1-3, with 8 bases fitting TRBD1. Unmatched junction bases numbered 10, after V lost 3 bases and J lost 2 bases. The germline gives CDR1 SGDLS, CDR2 YYNGEE. The CDR3 contains 17 residues. The CDR3 loop reads CASSGGGRGQTGNTIYF. The CDR3, as DNA: TGTGCCAGCAGCGGGGGGGGCAGGGGGCAAACTGGAAACACCATATATTTT.

This sequence joins TRBV19 and TRBJ2-7, with 8 bases lining up with TRBD2. The CDR3 is made up of 16 amino acids. V was pared by 5 bases and J by 5 bases, with 14 bases of the junction left unmatched. CDR1 and CDR2 from the germline V gene are LNHDA and SQIVND (reference sequence). CDR3 sequence: CASSGPSGGPFHEQYF. The CDR3 DNA reads as TGTGCCAGTAGTGGACCTTCGGGGGGGCCCTTCCACGAGCAGTACTTC.

The chain employs TRBV18 and TRBJ2-7, with TRBD1 matching 11 bases. Germline V gives CDR1 KGHSH, CDR2 LQKENI. The CDR3 consists of 13 residues. V lost 3 bases to trimming and J lost 5 bases; unmatched junction nucleotides: 0. The CDR3 protein is CASSPGQGDEQYF. In DNA, the CDR3 is TGTGCCAGCTCACCGGGACAGGGGGACGAGCAGTACTTC.

The CDR3 DNA reads as TGTGCCAGCTCACCAGTAGGGGTCGAGCCCCTCCACTTT. It translates to CASSPVGVEPLHF. The chain employs TRBV18 and TRBJ1-6, with D possibly TRBD1 on 5 matching bases. The V end lost 2 bases, the J end lost 13 bases, and 12 bases lay between the germline ends. The CDR3 length is 13 residues. Per germline, CDR1 KGHSH and CDR2 LQKENI. Full variable domain (missing parts from reference TRBV18 and TRBJ1-6): NAGVMQNPRHLVRRRGQEARLRCSPMKGHSHVYWYRQLPEEGLKFMVYLQKENIIDESGMPKERFSAEFPKEGPSILRIQQVVRGDSAAYFCASSPVGVEPLHFGNGTRLTVT.